The 13 T cell receptor beta chains given below trace back to one sample, sequenced in a study of cytomegalovirus exposure and HLA in healthy donors. In the PCR, 60 Vbeta and 13 Jbeta primers were used. The repertoire was sequenced with immunoSEQ multiplex PCR; TCRdb's copy has only in-frame clones and lacks some. Of 130,000 or so clones detected, roughly 78% appear once; the ten largest clones hold approximately 4.2%. The sample was PBMCs. These receptors all stem from a man aged 50 to 60 in good health and CMV-seropositive.

This clone has just a few counts. The chain is built from TRBV5-4 and TRBJ2-1; 10 bases fit TRBD2. The CDR3 has 15 residues. V lost 0 bases to trimming and J lost 9 bases; unmatched junction nucleotides: 6. Germline assignment: CDR1 SGHNT and CDR2 YYREEE (reference sequence). The CDR3 protein is CASSLDQREGGEQFF. CDR3 sequence (DNA): TGTGCCAGCAGCTTGGATCAGCGGGAGGGTGGTGAGCAGTTCTTC.

The chain carries TRBV18 and TRBJ2-7; TRBD1 matches at 8 bases. V lost 4 bases, J lost 2 bases, and 7 bases stayed unmatched. Per germline, CDR1 KGHSH and CDR2 LQKENI. The CDR3 is 15 amino acids. CDR3 in DNA: TGTGCCAGCTCACGTCCCGGGACAGGACCCTACGAGCAGTACTTC. It encodes CASSRPGTGPYEQYF.

The chain uses TRBV5-4 and TRBJ1-1; 9 bases match TRBD1. This CDR3 region has 16 residues. Germline-derived CDR1 and CDR2 are SGHNT and YYREEE (reference sequence). With 5 bases clipped from V and 3 bases from J, the junction kept 11 bases outside the gene matches. CDR3 in amino acids: CASRPTGGAGDTEAFF. The CDR3 DNA sequence: TGTGCCAGCAGACCTACAGGGGGCGCAGGGGACACTGAAGCTTTCTTT.

The V gene is TRBV6-5, the J gene TRBJ1-5; D might be TRBD1 (5 bases). CDR3 size: 14 residues. CDR1 is MNHEY, CDR2 SVGAGI, per germline. V dropped 2 bases and J dropped 2 bases, with 7 bases sitting between them. This CDR3 reads CASSYGGGNQPQHF. DNA for the CDR3: TGTGCCAGCAGTTACGGGGGGGGCAATCAGCCCCAGCATTTT.

V gene TRBV19 combines with J gene TRBJ1-5, with 7 positions matching TRBD1. Germline CDR1 and CDR2: LNHDA and SQIVND (reference sequence). J lost 0 bases, V lost 6 bases, and 11 bases had no gene match. The CDR3 has 17 residues. In DNA form, the CDR3 reads TGTGCCAGTAGCTACCTAAACAGGGGTAGTAGCAATCAGCCCCAGCATTTT. Translating gives CASSYLNRGSSNQPQHF.

This rearrangement joins TRBV4-2 to TRBJ1-4, with D unresolved. Germline values: CDR1 LGHNA, CDR2 YNFKEQ. Trimming left V 7 bases short and J 8 bases short, with 17 bases between. This CDR3 spans 14 amino acids. The chain's CDR3 is CASNQDSSREKLFF. The CDR3 DNA follows: TGTGCCAGCAACCAGGACTCTTCGCGGGAAAAACTGTTTTTT.

The chain combines TRBV5-5 with TRBJ1-2; TRBD1 agrees at 8 bases. Germline assignment: CDR1 SGHKS and CDR2 YYEKEE (reference sequence). J was trimmed by 2 bases and V by 2 bases; bases with no gene match: 5. The CDR3 length is 15 residues. The CDR3 DNA reads TGTGCCAGCAGCTTAGCAGGGGGCTTAAACTATGGCTACACCTTC. Amino acid sequence: CASSLAGGLNYGYTF.

The V call is TRBV2, the J call TRBJ2-3; D is perhaps TRBD1 (5 bases). The CDR3 has 14 amino acids. V was cut by 7 bases and J by 1 base, with 12 bases left in between. In germline, CDR1 is SNHLY, CDR2 FYNNEI. CDR3 loop: CASTKGARTDTQYF. The CDR3, as DNA: TGTGCCAGCACCAAAGGGGCCCGCACAGATACGCAGTATTTT.

This chain connects TRBV19 to TRBJ2-1; TRBD2 aligns across 15 bases. V lost 4 bases and J lost 7; bases outside the gene matches: 5. CDR3 length: 16 amino acids. Germline V CDR1 and CDR2: LNHDA, SQIVND (reference sequence). The DNA of the CDR3 is TGTGCCAGTAGTAATGGACTAGCGGGAGGGTGGAATGAGCAGTTCTTC. Its protein is CASSNGLAGGWNEQFF.

The rearrangement joins TRBV15 to TRBJ1-1; D perhaps matches TRBD1 (6 bases). Germline loops: CDR1 LNHNV, CDR2 YYDKDF (reference sequence). This CDR3 is 16 amino acids long. The ends were cut back, 0 bases at V and 0 bases at J, with 11 bases in the middle. CDR3 bases: TGTGCCACCAGCAGAGATAGGGGGGGGATGAACACTGAAGCTTTCTTT. Translated: CATSRDRGGMNTEAFF. The full variable domain, rest sourced from reference TRBV15 and TRBJ1-1, is DAMVIQNPRYQVTQFGKPVTLSCSQTLNHNVMYWYQQKSSQAPKLLFHYYDKDFNNEADTPDNFQSRRPNTSFCFLDIRSPGLGDTAMYLCATSRDRGGMNTEAFFGQGTRLTVV.

V gene TRBV6-5 combines with J gene TRBJ2-2; D might be TRBD1 (5 bases). CDR1 is MNHEY, CDR2 SVGAGI, per germline. This CDR3 is built from 12 residues. V lost 7 bases and J lost 6, with 9 bases in between. The CDR3 reads CASNQGAGELFF. CDR3 DNA: TGTGCCAGCAACCAGGGTGCCGGGGAGCTGTTTTTT.

The CDR3 protein is CASGSQGQGQPQHF. CDR3 in DNA: TGTGCCAGCGGTTCACAGGGGCAGGGTCAGCCCCAGCATTTT. V is TRBV6-1 and J is TRBJ1-5; 7 bases align to TRBD1. CDR1 and CDR2 from the germline V gene are MNHNS and SASEGT. V trimming: 8 bases; J trimming: 6 bases; junction bases outside the gene matches: 10. This CDR3 is built from 14 residues.

The genes are TRBV6-5 and TRBJ2-3; TRBD1 matches 7 bases. The germline V gene has CDR1 MNHEY and CDR2 SVGAGI. V dropped 6 bases and J dropped 5; count of bases not matched to a gene: 8. The CDR3 is made up of 14 amino acids. CDR3 in amino acids: CASSKGAPLDTQYF. As DNA, the CDR3 is TGTGCCAGCAGCAAGGGGGCTCCCTTAGATACGCAGTATTTT.